This T cell receptor (beta chain) was retrieved from a study of blood T cell repertoires in COVID-19. Study background: Sample material is recorded as cDNA or gDNA derived from T cells, B-cell-depleted T cells, or PBMCs.

The method was immunoSEQ multiplex PCR; TCRdb's version includes in-frame clones alone and lacks a portion of them. The profile shows about 380,000 clones, about 90% of them singletons. Comment on this clone: Sequence at one end of the junction differs from germline and may be a read error.

CDR1 and CDR2 (germline): SSHAT, FNYEAQ (reference sequence). This CDR3 has 13 amino acids. This clonotype was sampled from a man between 35 and 55 years old with acute or convalescent COVID-19. The sample consisted of peripheral blood. V gene TRBV7-7 combines with J gene TRBJ2-1; a weak D match, TRBD1 (5 bases). In nucleotides, the CDR3 is TGTGCTAGCAGCTCGCAGGGTTTTGGTGAGCAGTTCTTC. Amino acids: CASSSQGFGEQFF.